A single T cell receptor (beta chain) is shown here with its context. No antigen is known for it. The data were taken from a study of cytomegalovirus exposure and HLA in healthy donors. Notes on the study in general: Reports described diagnosis of cytomegalovirus status by the classifier as highly specific and sensitive. The tendency of first-cohort TCR clusters to co-occur in the 120 or so validation repertoires was identified by a subsequent analysis.

The CDR3 runs to 11 residues. Germline CDR1 reads PRHDT; CDR2 reads FYEKMQ (reference sequence). Trimming removed 4 bases at V and 6 bases at J, with 5 bases between. Only in-frame clones appear in the TCRdb table, and some are missing; sequencing was by immunoSEQ multiplex PCR. This sample has 140,000 or so clones, with roughly nine tenths found just once. The receptor's source is a man between 18 and 35 years old in good health and CMV-seronegative. The sample comprised PBMCs. This rearrangement joins TRBV13 to TRBJ2-3; weak D call: TRBD2 (5 bases). The CDR3 region has the DNA TGTGCCAGCAGCTCGGGGGATACGCAGTATTTT. The encoded protein is CASSSGDTQYF.